Presented here are 11 T cell receptor beta chains from one specimen sequenced in a study of CD8+ T cells in alopecia areata. Following RNA extraction, reverse transcription yielded cDNA that acted as the sequencing template. Libraries were prepared by immunoSEQ multiplex PCR; TCRdb keeps only in-frame clonotypes and omits some of them. In the table there are 150,000 to 200,000 clones, approximately 62% of which are singletons. The treatment: oral pan-JAK inhibitor, 5-10 mg twice daily. The source material was CD4+ T cells sorted from blood, sampled at week 24, from a patient treated with tofacitinib. The receptors shown here come from a human donor with alopecia areata.

J is TRBJ1-1 and V is TRBV19; unclear D gene. The CDR3 spans 13 residues. Germline V gene lookup returns CDR1 LNHDA and CDR2 SQIVND (reference sequence). Trimming pared 3 bases from V and 1 base from J, leaving 6 bases between. The CDR3 sequence is CASSMKPNTEAFF. The DNA of the CDR3 is TGTGCCAGTAGTATGAAACCGAACACTGAAGCTTTCTTT. The full variable domain, completed using reference TRBV19 and TRBJ1-1, is DGGITQSPKYLFRKEGQNVTLSCEQNLNHDAMYWYRQDPGQGLRLIYYSQIVNDFQKGDIAEGYSVSREKKESFPLTVTSAQKNPTAFYLCASSMKPNTEAFFGQGTRLTVV.

The chain combines TRBV10-3 with TRBJ1-2, with D hard to call. CDR3 size: 15 residues. Trimming shortened V by 0 bases and J by 8 bases, and 16 bases separated the two germline ends. Germline V CDR1 and CDR2: ENHRY, SYGVKD. As DNA, the CDR3 is TGTGCCATCAGTGAGTCCATACGGAATTGGAGCGGCTACACCTTC. Protein: CAISESIRNWSGYTF.

The chain joins TRBV29-1 to TRBJ1-4, with TRBD1 matching over 7 bases. The CDR3 covers 13 residues. The junction had 3 bases not matched to a gene; V was cut back by 0 bases and J by 8 bases. Germline V CDR1 and CDR2: SQVTM, ANQGSEA. The CDR3 is CSVEEGTAEKLFF. In nucleotides, the CDR3 is TGCAGCGTTGAAGAAGGGACAGCCGAAAAACTGTTTTTT.

The chain has TRBV9 and TRBJ2-3; D remains ambiguous. V was cut by 0 bases and J by 9 bases, with 5 bases left in between. The length of the CDR3 is 11 residues. Per germline, CDR1 SGDLS and CDR2 YYNGEE. The CDR3 nucleotides read TGTGCCAGCAGCGTAGCTGGAACGCAGTATTTT. Translated: CASSVAGTQYF.

The rearrangement uses TRBV7-9 and TRBJ1-1; D may be TRBD1 (6 bases). The CDR3 length is 14 residues. V gave up 5 bases and J gave up 1 base, with 11 bases separating them. Germline V CDR1 and CDR2: SEHNR, FQNEAQ (reference sequence). The CDR3: CASSRGQRNTEAFF. CDR3 nucleotides: TGTGCCAGCAGCAGAGGACAGAGGAACACTGAAGCTTTCTTT.

This chain links TRBV7-2 with TRBJ2-7; 9 nucleotides agree with TRBD1. The CDR3 extends over 17 amino acids. V trimming: 5 bases; J trimming: 10 bases; junction bases outside the gene matches: 21. Germline assignment: CDR1 SGHTA and CDR2 FQGNSA. CDR3 loop: CASSKQAGTGLGFTQYF. The CDR3 nucleotides read TGTGCCAGCAGCAAACAGGCCGGGACAGGGTTAGGATTCACCCAGTACTTC. Full variable domain (outside the CDR3, taken from reference TRBV7-2 and TRBJ2-7): GAGVSQSPSNKVTEKGKDVELRCDPISGHTALYWYRQSLGQGLEFLIYFQGNSAPDKSGLPSDRFSAERTGGSVSTLTIQRTQQEDSAVYLCASSKQAGTGLGFTQYFGPGTRLTVT.

V usage is TRBV7-9 and J usage is TRBJ2-5; 7 bases match TRBD1. CDR3 length: 15 residues. The J segment lost 0 bases and the V segment lost 2 bases, leaving 3 bases of the junction unmatched. In germline, CDR1 is SEHNR, CDR2 FQNEAQ (reference sequence). As DNA, the CDR3 is TGTGCCAGCAGCTTACCCGGGACAGACCAAGAGACCCAGTACTTC. It is translated as CASSLPGTDQETQYF.

The chain has TRBV5-1 and TRBJ2-7; 7 nucleotides line up with TRBD1. Germline-derived CDR1 and CDR2 are SGHRS and YFSETQ. After removal of 4 bases from V and 6 bases from J, the junction contained 7 bases not matched to a gene. The CDR3 runs to 13 residues. CDR3 loop: CASSPGQVPEQYF. In DNA form, the CDR3 reads TGCGCCAGCAGCCCCGGACAGGTCCCCGAGCAGTACTTC.

V is TRBV6-5 and J is TRBJ2-1; 7 bases match TRBD1. The V and J ends lost 6 bases and 6 bases, in that order; junction bases with no gene match: 5. The germline CDR1 and CDR2 sequences are MNHEY and SVGAGI. This CDR3 spans 13 amino acids. For the CDR3, the DNA is TGTGCCAGCAGGAGCCCAGGGGGCAATGAGCAGTTCTTC. Protein sequence: CASRSPGGNEQFF.

This sequence joins TRBV5-1 and TRBJ2-3; D perhaps matches TRBD2 (6 bases). CDR1 is SGHRS, CDR2 YFSETQ, per germline. V lost 3 bases to trimming and J lost 2 bases, with 10 bases between them. The CDR3 length is 14 residues. CDR3 loop: CASSSGVATDTQYF. Written as DNA, the CDR3 is TGCGCCAGCAGCTCGGGGGTCGCCACAGATACGCAGTATTTT.

This clone was seen a single time. V is TRBV30 and J is TRBJ2-1; D unclear. The CDR3 extends over 13 amino acids. Trimming left V 4 bases short and J 4 bases short, with 11 bases between. Germline values: CDR1 GTSNPN, CDR2 SVGIG (reference sequence). The CDR3 DNA follows: TGTGCCTGGACAGCGAACCTATACAATGAGCAGTTCTTC. Its translation is CAWTANLYNEQFF.